This T cell receptor beta chain was profiled in a study of monozygotic twins with cystic fibrosis (dated by TCRdb to about 2021). Background on the whole study: Barcoded libraries were made from 3 to 3.5 micrograms of fragmented DNA using about 16 PCR cycles. On the day blood was drawn, the twins' weight-for-height and FEVPerc (FEV1 disease centile) were ranked against those of the approximately 990 cohort participants. To gauge how much genetics shapes V and J gene usage, the researchers compared TCR beta repertoires both within and across 16 monozygotic twin pairs who have cystic fibrosis. The cohort included ten female and six male twin pairs, mostly children and adolescents, aged roughly 2.0 to 40 years with a median of around 8.6 years. Data for three of the twin pairs had already been reported earlier in a different context. The research as a whole found: V gene usage was most similar to the co-twin in 13 of 16 pairs, and J usage was most similar to the co-twin in 8 of 16 pairs, which suggests genetic constraints. The cohort was small, and the number of shared CDR3s showed no association with age, concordance or disease severity. Nucleotide-identical clonotype sharing was significantly higher within monozygotic CF twin pairs than between unrelated CF individuals (P = 0.000026, Mann-Whitney). Simpson clonality was generally low (median roughly 0.0088), which suggests a naive-dominated repertoire, and clonality was higher in the most severely affected patients.

The twin pairs came from the European Cystic Fibrosis Twin and Sibling Study Cohort, a cohort that recruited patients from roughly 160 CF clinics across 14 European countries. Both zygosity and CFTR genotype were checked in-house, and zygosity was tested with multiplex PCR across nine short tandem repeat loci. Peripheral blood was sampled from each twin, with clinical parameters recorded on the day of blood sampling. Genomic DNA was isolated from peripheral blood cells with phenol/chloroform and kept in TE buffer at 4 degrees C. Based on the germline V gene, the CDR1 and CDR2 sequences are LGHNA and YSLEER. The CDR3 runs 15 residues from the cysteine to the phenylalanine. The retained sequence is limited to the CDR3, 45 bases, with the frame set at the first base. V is trimmed back by 4 bases and J by 2 bases, and the junction contains 7 bases that no gene match accounts for. Of note for this clone: Its target antigen remains unknown. No much larger clonotype is one base removed from it; base qualities were not supplied.

Following the manufacturer's instructions, the researchers used the immunoSEQ immune profiling system to amplify TCR beta CDR3 regions via multiplex PCR. Sequencing was performed on an Illumina NextSeq system. The authors' pipeline ran thus. Sequence data were processed on the immunoSEQ Analyzer platform, and clonality was calculated as the square root of Simpson's index of productive rearrangements. V and J usage similarity was measured by Jensen-Shannon distance, and CDR3 generation probabilities were computed with OLGA. Shared CDR3 sequences were searched against the immuneACCESS database (August 2020) and VDJdb (December 2020). The clones in this table, taken by TCRdb from immuneACCESS, are in-frame only. Not every clone is retained; where verified, under half of the shortfall comes from an unresolved V gene, and the cause of the rest is unknown. For V, J and clone size, that table is used; D and trimming come from the DNA. Here the sample has about 26,000 clones; 90% occur a single time. Together, the top ten hold approximately 0.54% of the sample.

The chain links TRBV4-3 with TRBJ2-7, with 8 bases matching TRBD1. The material sequenced was blood. This clonotype was obtained from a girl aged 2-15 years with cystic fibrosis. The nucleotide sequence is given as TGCGCCAGCAGCCGCGGACAGGGAGGCACCTACGAGCAGTACTTC. It encodes CASSRGQGGTYEQYF.